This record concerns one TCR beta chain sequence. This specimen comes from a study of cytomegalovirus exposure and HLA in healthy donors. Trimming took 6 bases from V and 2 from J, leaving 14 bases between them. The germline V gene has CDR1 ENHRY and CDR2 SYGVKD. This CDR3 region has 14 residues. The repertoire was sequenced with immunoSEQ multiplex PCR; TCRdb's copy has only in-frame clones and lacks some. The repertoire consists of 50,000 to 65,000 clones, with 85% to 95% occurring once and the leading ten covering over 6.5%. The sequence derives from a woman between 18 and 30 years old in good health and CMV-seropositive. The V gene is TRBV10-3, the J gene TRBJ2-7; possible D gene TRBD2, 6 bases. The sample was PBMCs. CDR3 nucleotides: TGTGCCATCAGCAACCGGGACTTCACCTACGAGCAGTACTTC. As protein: CAISNRDFTYEQYF.